This T cell receptor beta chain derives from a study of OX40 agonist ivuxolimab in advanced cancers. Whole-study context: While on treatment, patients had intravenous ivuxolimab at 0.01 to 10 mg/kg every 2 weeks. Three patients showed partial responses: one hepatocellular carcinoma and two cutaneous melanoma cases.

The CDR3 has 15 residues. In germline, CDR1 is ENHRY, CDR2 SYGVKD. As concerns this clone: Its antigen is unidentified.

Some clones are missing from TCRdb's copy, which holds only in-frame ones; the method was immunoSEQ multiplex PCR. The top ten clones hold around 49% of a sample with 20,000 to 30,000 clones, under 95% of them seen once. Findings and limits, study-wide: CD4+ and CD8+ blood T cells expanded clonally by week 6 at 0.1 to 3.0 mg/kg.

Sequencing used CD4+ or CD8+ T cells sorted from blood, obtained in a trial of the OX40 agonist ivuxolimab. This sequence originates from an adult with an advanced solid tumor such as melanoma, head and neck, liver or kidney cancer. The chain employs TRBV10-3 and TRBJ2-5, with D perhaps given as TRBD1 or TRBD2 (5 bases each). The last part of the DNA fits TRBJ2-7 better; the J call may be wrong. CDR3 residues: CAISASTTDYYEQYF. The CDR3, as DNA: TGTGCCATCAGTGCGAGTACGACAGACTACTACGAGCAGTACTTC.